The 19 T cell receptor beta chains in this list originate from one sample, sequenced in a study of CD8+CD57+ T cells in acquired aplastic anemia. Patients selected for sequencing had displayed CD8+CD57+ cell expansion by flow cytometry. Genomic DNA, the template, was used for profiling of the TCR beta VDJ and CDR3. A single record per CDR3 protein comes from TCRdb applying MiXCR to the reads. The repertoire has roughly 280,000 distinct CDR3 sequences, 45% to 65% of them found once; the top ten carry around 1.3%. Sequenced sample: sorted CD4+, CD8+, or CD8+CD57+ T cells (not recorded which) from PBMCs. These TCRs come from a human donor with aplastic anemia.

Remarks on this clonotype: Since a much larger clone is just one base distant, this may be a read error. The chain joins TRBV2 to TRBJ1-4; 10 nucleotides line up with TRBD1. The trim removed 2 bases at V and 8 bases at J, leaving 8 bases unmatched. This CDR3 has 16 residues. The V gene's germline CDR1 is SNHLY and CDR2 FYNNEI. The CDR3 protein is CASSEPSGTGDEKLFF. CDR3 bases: TGTGCCAGCAGTGAACCTTCAGGGACAGGGGACGAAAAACTGTTTTTT.

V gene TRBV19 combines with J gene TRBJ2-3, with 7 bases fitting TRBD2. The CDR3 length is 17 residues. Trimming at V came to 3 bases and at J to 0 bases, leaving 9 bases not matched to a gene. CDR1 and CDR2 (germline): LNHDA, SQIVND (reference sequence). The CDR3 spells CASSIWVTSESTDTQYF. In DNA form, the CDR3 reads TGTGCCAGTAGTATTTGGGTCACTAGCGAAAGCACAGATACGCAGTATTTT. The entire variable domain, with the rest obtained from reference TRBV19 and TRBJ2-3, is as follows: DGGITQSPKYLFRKEGQNVTLSCEQNLNHDAMYWYRQDPGQGLRLIYYSQIVNDFQKGDIAEGYSVSREKKESFPLTVTSAQKNPTAFYLCASSIWVTSESTDTQYFGPGTRLTVL.

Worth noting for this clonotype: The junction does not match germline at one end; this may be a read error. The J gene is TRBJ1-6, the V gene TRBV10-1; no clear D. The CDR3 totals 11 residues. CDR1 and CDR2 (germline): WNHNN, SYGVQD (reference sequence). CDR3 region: CAIGNNSPLHF. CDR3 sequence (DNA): TGTGCCATCGGGAATAATTCACCCCTCCACTTT.

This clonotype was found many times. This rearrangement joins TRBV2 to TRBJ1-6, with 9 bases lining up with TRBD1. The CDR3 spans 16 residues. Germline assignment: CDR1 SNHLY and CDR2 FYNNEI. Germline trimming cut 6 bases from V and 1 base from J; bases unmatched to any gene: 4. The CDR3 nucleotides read TGTGCCAGCAGGGGACAGGGACTTTCCTATAATTCACCCCTCCACTTT. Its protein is CASRGQGLSYNSPLHF.

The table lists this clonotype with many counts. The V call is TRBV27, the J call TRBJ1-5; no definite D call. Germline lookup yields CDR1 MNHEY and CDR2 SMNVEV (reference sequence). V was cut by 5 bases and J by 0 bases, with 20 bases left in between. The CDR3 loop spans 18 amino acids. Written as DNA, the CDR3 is TGTGCCAGCAGTCCCCGGTGGCCTTCGATCTATAGCAATCAGCCCCAGCATTTT. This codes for CASSPRWPSIYSNQPQHF.

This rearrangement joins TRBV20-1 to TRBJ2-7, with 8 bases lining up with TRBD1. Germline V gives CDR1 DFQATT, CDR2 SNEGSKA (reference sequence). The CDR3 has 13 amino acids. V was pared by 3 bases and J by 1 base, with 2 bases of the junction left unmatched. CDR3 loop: CSASRQGSYEQYF. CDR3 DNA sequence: TGCAGTGCTAGTCGACAGGGGTCCTACGAGCAGTACTTC.

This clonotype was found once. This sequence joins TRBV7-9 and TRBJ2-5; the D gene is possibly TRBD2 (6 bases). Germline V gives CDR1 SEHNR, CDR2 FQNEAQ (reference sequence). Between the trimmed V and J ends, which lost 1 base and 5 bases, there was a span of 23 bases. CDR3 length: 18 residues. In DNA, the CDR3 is TGTGCCAGCAGCTTAGGGGGTAGCGGAACCCTGGGGCAGGAGACCCAGTACTTC. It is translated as CASSLGGSGTLGQETQYF.

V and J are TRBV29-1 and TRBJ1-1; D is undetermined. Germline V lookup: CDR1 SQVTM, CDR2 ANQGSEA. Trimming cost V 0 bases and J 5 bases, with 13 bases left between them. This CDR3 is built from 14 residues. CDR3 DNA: TGCAGCGTTGAAGAGAACTCCGGAAGGACTGAAGCTTTCTTT. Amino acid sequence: CSVEENSGRTEAFF.

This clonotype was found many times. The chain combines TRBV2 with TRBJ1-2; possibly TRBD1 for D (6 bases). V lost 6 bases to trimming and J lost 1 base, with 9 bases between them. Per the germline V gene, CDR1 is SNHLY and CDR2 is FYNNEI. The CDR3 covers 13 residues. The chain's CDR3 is CASSVQGNYGYTF. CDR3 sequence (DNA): TGTGCCAGCAGCGTACAGGGTAACTATGGCTACACCTTC.

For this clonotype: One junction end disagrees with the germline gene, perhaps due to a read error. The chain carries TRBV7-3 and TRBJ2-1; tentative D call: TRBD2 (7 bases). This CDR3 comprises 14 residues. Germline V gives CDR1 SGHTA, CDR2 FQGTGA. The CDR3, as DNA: TGTGCCAACAGCCCAAACAGTGGGGGGGCGGAGCAGTTCTTC. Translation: CANSPNSGGAEQFF.

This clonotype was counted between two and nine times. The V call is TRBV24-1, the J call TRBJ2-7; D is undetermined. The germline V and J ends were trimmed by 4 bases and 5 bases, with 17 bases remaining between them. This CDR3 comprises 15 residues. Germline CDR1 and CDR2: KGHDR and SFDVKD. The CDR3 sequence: CATSEPRPESDEQYF. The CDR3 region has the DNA TGTGCCACCAGTGAACCGCGCCCAGAGTCCGACGAGCAGTACTTC.

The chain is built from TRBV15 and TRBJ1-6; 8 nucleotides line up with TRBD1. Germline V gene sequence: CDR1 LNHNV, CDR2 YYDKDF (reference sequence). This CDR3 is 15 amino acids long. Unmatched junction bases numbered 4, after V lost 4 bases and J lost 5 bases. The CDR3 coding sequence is TGTGCCACCAGCAACAGACAGGGGAATAATTCACCCCTCCACTTT. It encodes CATSNRQGNNSPLHF. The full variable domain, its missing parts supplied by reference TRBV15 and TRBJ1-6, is DAMVIQNPRYQVTQFGKPVTLSCSQTLNHNVMYWYQQKSSQAPKLLFHYYDKDFNNEADTPDNFQSRRPNTSFCFLDIRSPGLGDTAMYLCATSNRQGNNSPLHFGNGTRLTVT.

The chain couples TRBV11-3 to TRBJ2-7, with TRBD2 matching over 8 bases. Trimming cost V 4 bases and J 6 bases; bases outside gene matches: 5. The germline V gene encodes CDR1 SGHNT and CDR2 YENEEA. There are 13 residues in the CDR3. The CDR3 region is CASSSQRGTEQYF. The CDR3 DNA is TGTGCCAGCAGCTCCCAGCGGGGGACCGAGCAGTACTTC.

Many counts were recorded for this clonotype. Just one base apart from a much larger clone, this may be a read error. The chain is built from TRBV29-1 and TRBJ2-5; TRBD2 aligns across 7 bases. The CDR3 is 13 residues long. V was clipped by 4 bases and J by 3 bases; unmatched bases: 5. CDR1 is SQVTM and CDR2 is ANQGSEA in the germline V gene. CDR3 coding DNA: TGCAGCGTTGCCCGGGCGGGGGAAGAGACCCAGTACTTC. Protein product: CSVARAGEETQYF. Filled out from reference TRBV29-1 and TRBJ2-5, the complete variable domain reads SAVISQKPSRDICQRGTSLTIQCQVDSQVTMMFWYRQQPGQSLTLIATANQGSEATYESGFVIDKFPISRPNLTFSTLTVSNMSPEDSSIYLCSVARAGEETQYFGPGTRLLVL.

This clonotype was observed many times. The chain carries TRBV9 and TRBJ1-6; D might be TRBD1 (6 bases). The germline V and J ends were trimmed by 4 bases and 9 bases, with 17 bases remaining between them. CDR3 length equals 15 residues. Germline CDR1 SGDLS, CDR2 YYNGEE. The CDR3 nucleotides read TGTGCCAGCAGCTTCCTACAGGGTGAGGGTTCACCCCTCCACTTT. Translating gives CASSFLQGEGSPLHF.

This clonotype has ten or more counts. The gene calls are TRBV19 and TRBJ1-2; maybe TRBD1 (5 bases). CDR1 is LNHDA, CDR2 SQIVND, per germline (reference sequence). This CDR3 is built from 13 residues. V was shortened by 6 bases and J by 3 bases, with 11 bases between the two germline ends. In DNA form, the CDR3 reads TGTGCCAGTAGGGAGACAGCAGACTATGGCTACACCTTC. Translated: CASRETADYGYTF. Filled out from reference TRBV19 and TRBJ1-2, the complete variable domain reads DGGITQSPKYLFRKEGQNVTLSCEQNLNHDAMYWYRQDPGQGLRLIYYSQIVNDFQKGDIAEGYSVSREKKESFPLTVTSAQKNPTAFYLCASRETADYGYTFGSGTRLTVV.

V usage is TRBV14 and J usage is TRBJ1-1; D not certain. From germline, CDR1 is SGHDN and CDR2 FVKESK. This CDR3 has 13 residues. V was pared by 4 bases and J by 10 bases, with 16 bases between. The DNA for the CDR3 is TGTGCCAGCAGCCCCTGGGAGGGTGTTGGAGCTTTCTTT. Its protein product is CASSPWEGVGAFF.

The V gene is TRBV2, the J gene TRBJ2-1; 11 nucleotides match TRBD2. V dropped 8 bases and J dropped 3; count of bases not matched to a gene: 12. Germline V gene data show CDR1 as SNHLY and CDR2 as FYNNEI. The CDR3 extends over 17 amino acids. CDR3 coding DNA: TGTGCCAGCGGATTAGCGGGAGGGCGAAGACACTACAATGAGCAGTTCTTC. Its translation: CASGLAGGRRHYNEQFF.

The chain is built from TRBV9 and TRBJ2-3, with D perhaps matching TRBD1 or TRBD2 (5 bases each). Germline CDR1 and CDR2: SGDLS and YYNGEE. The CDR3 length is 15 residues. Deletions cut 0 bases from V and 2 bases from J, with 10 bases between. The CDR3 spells CASSVAEGFTDTQYF. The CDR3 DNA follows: TGTGCCAGCAGCGTAGCCGAGGGGTTCACAGATACGCAGTATTTT.